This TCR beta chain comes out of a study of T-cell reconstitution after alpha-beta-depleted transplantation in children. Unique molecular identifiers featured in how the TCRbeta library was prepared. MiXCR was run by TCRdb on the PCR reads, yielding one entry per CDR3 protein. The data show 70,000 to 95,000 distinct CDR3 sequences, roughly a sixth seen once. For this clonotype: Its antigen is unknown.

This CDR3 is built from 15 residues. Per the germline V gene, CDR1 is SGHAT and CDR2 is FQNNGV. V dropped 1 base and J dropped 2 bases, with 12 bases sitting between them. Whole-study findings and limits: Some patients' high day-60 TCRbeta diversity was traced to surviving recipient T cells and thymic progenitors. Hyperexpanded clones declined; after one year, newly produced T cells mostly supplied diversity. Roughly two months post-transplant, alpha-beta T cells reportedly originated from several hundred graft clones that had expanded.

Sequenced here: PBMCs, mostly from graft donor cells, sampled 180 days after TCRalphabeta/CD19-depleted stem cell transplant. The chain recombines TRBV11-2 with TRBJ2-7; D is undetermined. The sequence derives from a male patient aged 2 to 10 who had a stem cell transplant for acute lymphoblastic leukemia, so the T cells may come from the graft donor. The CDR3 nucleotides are TGTGCCAGCAGCTTAGGGACCGATCTCCCCTACGAGCAGTACTTC. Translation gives CASSLGTDLPYEQYF. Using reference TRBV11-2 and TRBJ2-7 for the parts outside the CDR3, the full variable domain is EAGVAQSPRYKIIEKRQSVAFWCNPISGHATLYWYQQILGQGPKLLIQFQNNGVVDDSQLPKDRFSAERLKGVDSTLKIQPAKLEDSAVYLCASSLGTDLPYEQYFGPGTRLTVT.